These 9 T cell receptor beta chains came from one sample sequenced in a study of blood T cell repertoires in COVID-19. Here immunoSEQ multiplex PCR was the method, and the copy in TCRdb shows in-frame clones only, minus some. The sample includes 150,000 to 200,000 clones, approximately 92% of them seen just once. What was sequenced was peripheral blood. All receptors derive from a man between 25 and 39 years old with COVID-19, enrolled during active disease.

The J gene is TRBJ2-1, the V gene TRBV27; 7 bases match TRBD1. CDR3 size: 15 residues. Looked up from germline, CDR1 is MNHEY and CDR2 is SMNVEV (reference sequence). The junction had 9 bases not matched to a gene; V was cut back by 4 bases and J by 6 bases. CDR3 DNA sequence: TGTGCCAGCAGTTCCCTGGTACAGGGGATCAATGAGCAGTTCTTC. It yields the protein CASSSLVQGINEQFF.

The rearrangement uses TRBV4-3 and TRBJ1-6; 8 bases match TRBD1. V shed 4 bases, J shed 7 bases, and the junction held 15 bases outside the gene matches. Germline V CDR1 and CDR2: LGHNA, YSLEER. The CDR3 covers 18 residues. The CDR3 sequence: CASSLKVPLTGENSPLHF. The CDR3 nucleotides are TGCGCCAGCAGCCTAAAAGTCCCCCTGACAGGGGAAAATTCACCCCTCCACTTT.

The rearrangement joins TRBV5-4 to TRBJ2-7, with 9 bases that match TRBD1. The CDR3 is made up of 15 amino acids. Per germline, CDR1 SGHNT and CDR2 YYREEE (reference sequence). The junction had 7 bases not matched to a gene; V was cut back by 4 bases and J by 2 bases. This CDR3 is CASSGPGQGTYEQYF. CDR3 nucleotides: TGTGCCAGCAGCGGCCCGGGACAGGGAACCTACGAGCAGTACTTC.

This rearrangement joins TRBV12-5 to TRBJ2-2, with D hard to call. Looked up from germline, CDR1 is LGHNT and CDR2 is FRNRAP. This CDR3 contains 13 residues. The V gene lost 6 bases and the J gene lost 1 base, with 6 bases spanning the gap. In DNA form, the CDR3 reads TGTGCTAGTGGCGAACAGAACACCGGGGAGCTGTTTTTT. Its protein product is CASGEQNTGELFF.

The chain is built from TRBV5-1 and TRBJ2-1; 9 nucleotides align to TRBD2. Germline V gene lookup returns CDR1 SGHRS and CDR2 YFSETQ. Germline trimming cut 5 bases from V and 2 bases from J; bases unmatched to any gene: 8. The CDR3 contains 16 residues. The CDR3 coding sequence is TGCGCCAGCAGTTCGACGACTAGCGGACCCTACAATGAGCAGTTCTTC. Encoded protein: CASSSTTSGPYNEQFF.

This rearrangement joins TRBV28 to TRBJ2-1, with no clear D. The CDR3 covers 12 residues. V was trimmed by 3 bases and J by 7 bases, leaving 7 bases between them. Germline V gives CDR1 MDHEN, CDR2 SYDVKM. The CDR3 here is CASSLSGNEQFF. The CDR3 bases are TGTGCCAGCAGTTTGTCAGGTAATGAGCAGTTCTTC. The whole variable domain, filled in from reference TRBV28 and TRBJ2-1, reads DVKVTQSSRYLVKRTGEKVFLECVQDMDHENMFWYRQDPGLGLRLIYFSYDVKMKEKGDIPEGYSVSREKKERFSLILESASTNQTSMYLCASSLSGNEQFFGPGTRLTVL.

This clone occurred once. The chain joins TRBV28 to TRBJ2-2; D not resolved. The germline V gene has CDR1 MDHEN and CDR2 SYDVKM. This CDR3 has 12 residues. Trimming removed 1 base from V and 6 bases from J, with 3 bases in between. CDR3 in DNA: TGTGCCAGCAGTTTATCCTCCGGGGAGCTGTTTTTT. Protein product: CASSLSSGELFF.

This chain joins TRBV10-3 and TRBJ1-2, with D possibly TRBD1 on 5 matching bases. Germline V gene data show CDR1 as ENHRY and CDR2 as SYGVKD. V was clipped by 0 bases and J by 2 bases, with 7 bases between them. The CDR3 consists of 14 residues. CDR3 amino acids: CAISESSGNYGYTF. CDR3 nucleotide sequence: TGTGCCATCAGTGAGTCCTCAGGGAACTATGGCTACACCTTC.

The genes are TRBV7-2 and TRBJ2-3; D not resolved. Deletions cut 0 bases from V and 2 bases from J, with 6 bases between. The CDR3 extends over 14 amino acids. In germline, CDR1 is SGHTA, CDR2 FQGNSA. CDR3 DNA: TGTGCCAGCAGCTTAGCTTGGCCCACAGATACGCAGTATTTT. Protein product: CASSLAWPTDTQYF. The variable domain in full, completed from reference TRBV7-2 and TRBJ2-3, reads GAGVSQSPSNKVTEKGKDVELRCDPISGHTALYWYRQSLGQGLEFLIYFQGNSAPDKSGLPSDRFSAERTGGSVSTLTIQRTQQEDSAVYLCASSLAWPTDTQYFGPGTRLTVL.